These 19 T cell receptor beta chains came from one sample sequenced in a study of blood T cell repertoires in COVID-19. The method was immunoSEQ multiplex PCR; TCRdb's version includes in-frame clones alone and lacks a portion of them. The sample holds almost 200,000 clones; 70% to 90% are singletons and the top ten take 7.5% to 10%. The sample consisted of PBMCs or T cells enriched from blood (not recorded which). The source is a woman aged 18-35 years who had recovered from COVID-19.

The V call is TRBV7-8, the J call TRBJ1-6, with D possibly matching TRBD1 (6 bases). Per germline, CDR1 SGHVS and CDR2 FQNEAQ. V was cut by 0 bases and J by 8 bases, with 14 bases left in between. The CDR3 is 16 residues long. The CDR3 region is CASSLASGRGDSPLHF. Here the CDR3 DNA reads TGTGCCAGCAGCTTAGCGTCGGGGAGGGGGGATTCACCCCTCCACTTT.

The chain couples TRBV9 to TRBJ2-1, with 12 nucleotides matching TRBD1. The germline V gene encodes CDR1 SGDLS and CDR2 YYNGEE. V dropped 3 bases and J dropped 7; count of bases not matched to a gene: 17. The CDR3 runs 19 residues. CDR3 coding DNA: TGTGCCAGCAGCGACCGGGACAGGGGGCGTCTGGAATCTTGGAATGAGCAGTTCTTC. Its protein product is CASSDRDRGRLESWNEQFF. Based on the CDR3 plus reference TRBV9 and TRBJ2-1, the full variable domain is DSGVTQTPKHLITATGQRVTLRCSPRSGDLSVYWYQQSLDQGLQFLIQYYNGEERAKGNILERFSAQQFPDLHSELNLSSLELGDSALYFCASSDRDRGRLESWNEQFFGPGTRLTVL.

The CDR3, as DNA: TGCGCCAGCAGCTTGGCGGGAGATTCCTACGAGCAGTACTTC. It translates to CASSLAGDSYEQYF. The chain recombines TRBV5-1 with TRBJ2-7, with a possible D match to TRBD2 (6 bases). The V end lost 0 bases, the J end lost 1 base, and 8 bases lay between the germline ends. The germline V gene has CDR1 SGHRS and CDR2 YFSETQ. The CDR3 runs to 14 residues.

The CDR3 DNA reads TGCGCCAGCAGCTTGGGTGCGTGGCAAGAGACCCAGTACTTC. This gives the protein CASSLGAWQETQYF. The chain employs TRBV5-1 and TRBJ2-5; the D is unclear. V was pared by 0 bases and J by 2 bases, with 8 bases between. The CDR3 loop spans 14 amino acids. Per the germline V gene, CDR1 is SGHRS and CDR2 is YFSETQ.

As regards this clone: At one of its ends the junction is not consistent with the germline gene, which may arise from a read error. The CDR3 region is CASSFSGVRVLNF. The CDR3 coding sequence is TGTGCCAGCAGCTTTTCCGGGGTAAGGGTATTGAACTTC. V usage is TRBV13 and J usage is TRBJ2-7; D is perhaps TRBD2 (5 bases). Germline V gene data show CDR1 as PRHDT and CDR2 as FYEKMQ (reference sequence). The CDR3 covers 13 residues.

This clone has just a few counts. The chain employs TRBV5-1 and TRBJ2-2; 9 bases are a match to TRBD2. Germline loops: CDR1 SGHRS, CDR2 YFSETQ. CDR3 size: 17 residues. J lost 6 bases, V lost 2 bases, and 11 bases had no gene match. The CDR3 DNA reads TGCGCCAGCAGCTTTGCTGCTCCGGGACTAGCCTCCGGGGAGCTGTTTTTT. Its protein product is CASSFAAPGLASGELFF. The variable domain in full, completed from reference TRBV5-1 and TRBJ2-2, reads KAGVTQTPRYLIKTRGQQVTLSCSPISGHRSVSWYQQTPGQGLQFLFEYFSETQRNKGNFPGRFSGRQFSNSRSEMNVSTLELGDSALYLCASSFAAPGLASGELFFGEGSRLTVL.

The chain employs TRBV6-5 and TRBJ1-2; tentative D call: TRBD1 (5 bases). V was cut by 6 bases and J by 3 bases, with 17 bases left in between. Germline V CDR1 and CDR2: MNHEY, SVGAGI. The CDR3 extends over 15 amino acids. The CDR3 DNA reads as TGTGCCAGCAGGCCTTCGGCAGGGCAGCACTATGGCTACACCTTC. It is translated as CASRPSAGQHYGYTF.

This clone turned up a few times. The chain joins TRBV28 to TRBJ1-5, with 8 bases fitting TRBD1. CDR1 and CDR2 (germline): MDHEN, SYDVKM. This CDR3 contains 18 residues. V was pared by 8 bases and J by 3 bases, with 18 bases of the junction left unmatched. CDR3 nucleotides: TGTGCCAGCGACTATTACAGGGGGTCGGGAATTAACAATCAGCCCCAGCATTTT. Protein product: CASDYYRGSGINNQPQHF.

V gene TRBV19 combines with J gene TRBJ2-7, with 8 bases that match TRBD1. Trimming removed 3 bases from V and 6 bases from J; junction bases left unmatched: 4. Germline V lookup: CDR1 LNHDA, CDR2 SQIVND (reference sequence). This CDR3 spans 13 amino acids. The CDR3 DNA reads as TGTGCCAGTAGTATGGACAGGGACTTCGAGCAGTACTTC. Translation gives CASSMDRDFEQYF. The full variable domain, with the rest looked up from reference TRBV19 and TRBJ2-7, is DGGITQSPKYLFRKEGQNVTLSCEQNLNHDAMYWYRQDPGQGLRLIYYSQIVNDFQKGDIAEGYSVSREKKESFPLTVTSAQKNPTAFYLCASSMDRDFEQYFGPGTRLTVT.

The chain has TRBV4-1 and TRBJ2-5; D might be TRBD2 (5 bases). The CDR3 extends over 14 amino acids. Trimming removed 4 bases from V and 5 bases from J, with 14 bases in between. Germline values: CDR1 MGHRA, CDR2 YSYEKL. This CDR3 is CASSLQPERETQYF. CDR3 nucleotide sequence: TGCGCCAGCAGCCTACAACCCGAGCGGGAGACCCAGTACTTC.

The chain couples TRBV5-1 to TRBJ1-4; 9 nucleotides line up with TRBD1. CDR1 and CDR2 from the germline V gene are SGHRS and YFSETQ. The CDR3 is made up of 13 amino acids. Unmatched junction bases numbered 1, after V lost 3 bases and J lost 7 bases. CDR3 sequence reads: CASSSTGGEKLFF. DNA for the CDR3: TGCGCCAGCAGCTCGACAGGGGGTGAAAAACTGTTTTTT.

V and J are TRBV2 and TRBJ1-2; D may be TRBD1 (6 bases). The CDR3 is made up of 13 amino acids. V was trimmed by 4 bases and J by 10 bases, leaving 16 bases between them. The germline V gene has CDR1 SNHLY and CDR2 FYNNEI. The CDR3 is CASSGGTKGFYTF. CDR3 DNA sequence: TGTGCCAGCAGTGGGGGGACAAAAGGGTTCTACACCTTC. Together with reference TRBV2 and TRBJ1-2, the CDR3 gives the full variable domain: EPEVTQTPSHQVTQMGQEVILRCVPISNHLYFYWYRQILGQKVEFLVSFYNNEISEKSEIFDDQFSVERPDGSNFTLKIRSTKLEDSAMYFCASSGGTKGFYTFGSGTRLTVV.

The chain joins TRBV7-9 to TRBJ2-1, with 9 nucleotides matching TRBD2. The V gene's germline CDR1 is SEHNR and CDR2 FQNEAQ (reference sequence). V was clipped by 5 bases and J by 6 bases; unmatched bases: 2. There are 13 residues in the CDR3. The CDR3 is CASSPLAGNEQFF. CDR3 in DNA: TGTGCCAGCAGCCCACTAGCGGGCAATGAGCAGTTCTTC.

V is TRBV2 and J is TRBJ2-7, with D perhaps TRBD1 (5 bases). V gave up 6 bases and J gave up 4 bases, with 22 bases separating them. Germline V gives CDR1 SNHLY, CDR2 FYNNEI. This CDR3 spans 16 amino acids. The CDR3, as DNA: TGTGCCAGCAGACACGGACCTGGGGCCGAAAATTACGAGCAGTACTTC. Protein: CASRHGPGAENYEQYF.

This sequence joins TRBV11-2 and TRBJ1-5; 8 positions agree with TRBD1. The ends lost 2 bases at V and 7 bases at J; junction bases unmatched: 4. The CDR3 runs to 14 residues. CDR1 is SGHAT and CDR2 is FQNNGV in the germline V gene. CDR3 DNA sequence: TGTGCCAGCAGCTTAAGCCAGGGGGCACAGCCCCAGCATTTT. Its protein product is CASSLSQGAQPQHF.

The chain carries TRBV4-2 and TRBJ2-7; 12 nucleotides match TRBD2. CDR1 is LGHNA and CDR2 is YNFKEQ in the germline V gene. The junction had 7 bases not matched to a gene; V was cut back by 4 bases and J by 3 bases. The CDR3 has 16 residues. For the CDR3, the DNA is TGTGCCAGCAGCCTACTCGGACTAGCGGGGCACTACGAGCAGTACTTC. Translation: CASSLLGLAGHYEQYF.

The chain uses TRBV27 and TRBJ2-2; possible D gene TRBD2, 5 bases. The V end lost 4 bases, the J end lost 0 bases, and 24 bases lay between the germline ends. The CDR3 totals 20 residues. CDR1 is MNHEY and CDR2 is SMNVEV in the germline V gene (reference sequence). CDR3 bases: TGTGCCAGCAGTTCCAGTATAGCGCTGTTTGGTCCATCGAACACCGGGGAGCTGTTTTTT. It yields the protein CASSSSIALFGPSNTGELFF.

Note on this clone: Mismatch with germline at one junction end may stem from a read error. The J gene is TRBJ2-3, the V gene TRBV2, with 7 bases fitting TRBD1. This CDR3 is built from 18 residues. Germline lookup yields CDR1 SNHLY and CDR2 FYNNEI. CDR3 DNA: TGTGCCAGCACCCCCCGACTGACAGGGAAGAGACGCACAGATACACAGTATTTT. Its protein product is CASTPRLTGKRRTDTQYF.

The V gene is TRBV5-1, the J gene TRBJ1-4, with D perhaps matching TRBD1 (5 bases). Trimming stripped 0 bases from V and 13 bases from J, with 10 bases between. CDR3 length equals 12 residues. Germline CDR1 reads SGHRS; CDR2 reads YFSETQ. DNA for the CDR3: TGCGCCAGCAGCTTGGAGGGGTCGAGACTGTTTTTT. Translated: CASSLEGSRLFF.